This T cell receptor (beta chain) emerged from a study of cytomegalovirus exposure and HLA in healthy donors (TCRdb year 2017). Study-level background: An earlier analysis of approximately 600 of the donors reported 276 Gb of sequence data and roughly 110 million unique TCR beta sequences from 150 million to 200 million T cells. About 300 gigabases of sequencing data and 70 million to 95 million unique TCR sequences made up an early release that covered around 640 HLA-typed donors. Among the roughly 370 genotyped donors, 75% to 90% belonged to the genetic ancestry cluster associated with self-reported Caucasian donors. The aim of the study was to test whether cataloging public T cell receptors could identify signatures of past pathogen exposure. The study profiled the T cell repertoires of under 700 subjects by immunosequencing and related them to cytomegalovirus serostatus. Besides the first cohort of approximately 670 subjects, a separate validation cohort made up of over 100 different subjects was used. The study combined high-throughput TCR immunosequencing, statistical association of individual TCRs with disease status, and machine learning to predict cytomegalovirus infection status. In a later analysis, previously published TCR beta repertoires from 666 donors were re-analyzed and high-resolution HLA genotyping was added so that TCR occurrence patterns could be studied. In the later analysis, no new phenotypic data were used to find candidate immune exposures; instead, reliance was placed on TCR beta sequences and their occurrence across donors. An earlier analysis of more than 450 of the donors used high-throughput TCR beta sequencing to judge whether each TCR beta V gene segment behaved as functional or pseudogenic. Alongside the repertoire data, information on donor age, sex, ethnicity and CMV serostatus was compiled. A later genetic analysis used genome-wide SNP genotypes for 398 of the 666 donors, treating that subset as a discovery cohort. All discovery cohort repertoires had been generated using a single sequencing platform. Both class I and class II loci were covered by HLA typing, at four-digit resolution. The number of typed donors differed by locus: about 629-630 for A, B, C, DRB1 and DQB1; some 500 for DQA1; about 600 for DPA1; and about 470 for DPB1. Because of strong linkage in the cohort, five DR-DQ haplotypes were treated as single units for association and clustering. On average, roughly 240,000 unique TCR beta nucleotide sequences were sequenced per donor among 398 genotyped donors of the cohort, with about 17% of those sequences being non-productive.

The research as a whole found: Most TCR sequences were seen in very few donors, while some public TCRs were found in many individuals. In a later analysis, HLA-associated TCR beta chains showed more clonal expansion and lower generation probabilities than non-associated chains that were equally common. Correlated functional status among segregating V segments might reflect linkage disequilibrium, but an unknown experimental factor could not be ruled out. According to a later analysis, most CMV-associated TCR beta chains appeared to be HLA-restricted, and the HLA associations seemed to be driven largely by CMV exposure. In this cohort, only TCR beta chains were sequenced, and detectable features were limited by the absence of alpha or paired-chain data. Because counts were too low, seventeen rarely observed V segments, including chromosome 9 orphons, were excluded from the earlier analysis of 587 of the donors. Sequencing depth was assumed to be roughly uniform across donors in the presence/absence analyses, though that assumption may not hold. In a later analysis, the rate of TCR association differed among HLA loci, with DRB1 alleles having the most associated TCRs and HLA-C alleles having the fewest. The study listed 150 to 200 TCR beta chains as associated with cytomegalovirus. For the cohort, immune exposure information was limited to CMV serostatus. In a later genetic analysis, fewer N-insertions in productive TCRs were reported among donors in an Asian-associated ancestry cluster than the 666-donor mean. Specific HLA alleles were associated with 15,000 to 20,000 TCR beta sequences at a false discovery rate of 0.05 in a later analysis. The authors suggested that the approach could potentially be generalized to other disease states and immunological phenotypes. In an earlier analysis of approximately 600 of the donors, most TCR beta V segments were observed in productive rearrangements about 87% or about 30% of the time, broadly matching IMGT annotations. A further reported finding was that TCR beta sequences accurately predicted the HLA-A and HLA-B alleles for most subjects in the first cohort. In vitro tests confirmed that a few of the cytomegalovirus-associated TCR beta chains recognize cytomegalovirus antigens. The classifier was reported to diagnose cytomegalovirus status with high specificity and sensitivity in both the original and validation cohorts. Some IMGT-functional V segments, including TRBV6-2 and TRBV6-3, could not be distinguished by the 87-base-pair reads and were therefore excluded. According to a later analysis, parvovirus B19, influenza, CMV and Epstein-Barr virus appeared linked to several top co-occurrence clusters. The sequencing pipeline was judged likely to have produced a cluster of highly shared sequence variants as a technical artifact. When HLA alleles, especially DR and DQ, strongly co-occurred, attributing TCR associations to individual alleles was difficult. Because HLA typing was missing for some donors at each locus, association tests included only the typed subset. A later genetic analysis associated a missense DCLRE1C variant with V-gene and J-gene trimming of TCR beta chains, and an independent cohort replicated the association.

The cohort comprised 710 or so healthy bone marrow donors. At the time of sampling, every cohort member was nominally healthy, though immune exposures that went unrecorded were likely present. The donor was CMV seronegative and was included in the group of 352 seronegative cohort members. Each donor provided a peripheral blood sample, and peripheral blood mononuclear cells were used for TCR beta sequencing. Genomic DNA was extracted from the blood cell samples with the Qiagen DNeasy Blood Extraction Kit. Libraries were constructed by the immunoSEQ multiplex PCR assay. For the multiplex PCR, a mixture combining 60 forward primers for TCR Vbeta segments and 13 reverse primers for TCR Jbeta segments was used. Amplification of the CDR3 region of rearranged TCR beta genes was performed with a multiplex PCR assay on genomic DNA. The Illumina HiSeq System was used to sequence the amplified TCR beta libraries as 87-base-pair reads. As for the original processing: In a later analysis, tens of millions of unique TCR beta chains were counted across the approximately 670 repertoires, and approximately 11 million of these chains were shared by at least two donors. Raw reads were error-corrected and collapsed into unique sequences with a nearest-neighbor algorithm that merged closely related sequences to remove PCR and sequencing errors. V, D and J gene segments were assigned by aligning CDR3 sequences to IMGT reference sequences. For a sequence to be retained, a match of at least six nucleotides was required to both a V gene segment and a J gene segment. A rearrangement was called productive if the CDR3 had no stop codons and remained in frame with V and J, and every other rearrangement was called non-productive. Following IMGT convention, CDR3 was defined as the stretch from the second conserved V-encoded cysteine up to the conserved J-encoded phenylalanine. The earlier analysis of around 640 of the donors excluded sequences that lacked an unambiguous match to a single V gene segment. An earlier analysis of under 750 of the donors called V segments functional above 56.7% productive rearrangements and segregating when the between-donor standard deviation exceeded 5%. A statistical classification framework was built for diagnosing cytomegalovirus status from the catalog of TCR beta chain sequences. A later analysis assigned V and J genes by comparing TCR nucleotide sequences with IMGT/GENE-DB human TR gene sequences. A later analysis assigned CDR3 sequences and most-parsimonious VDJ recombination scenarios with the TCRdist pipeline. In a later analysis, every TCR beta chain was defined by the combination of its CDR3 amino acid sequence and its V-gene family, and reads without a unique V-gene family were dropped. To address suspected cross-contamination and a sequencing artifact, a later analysis removed 592 highly shared, low-generation-probability nucleotide sequences. A later analysis calculated a clonal expansion index for each public chain from normalized within-repertoire ranks of inferred template counts. In a later analysis, generation probabilities were computed with a VDJ recombination model fitted to out-of-frame rearrangements, and the resulting probabilities were checked against IGoR. In a later analysis, hypergeometric tests were used to score TCR-TCR, TCR-HLA and TCR-CMV co-occurrence, with a repertoire-size bias correction applied to TCR pairs. To estimate false discovery rates, a later analysis permuted the HLA or CMV assignments 20 times. In a later analysis, co-occurring TCRs were grouped using DBSCAN, and TCRdist sequence similarity was added for clustering within HLA-allele-positive subsets. Repertoires with fewer than 30,000 or more than 120,000 public chains were left out of co-occurrence clustering, as were five repertoires with anomalous nucleotide sharing. Held by TCRdb, this immuneACCESS table contains in-frame sequences only and omits some clones. Under half of the omission traces to an unresolved V gene where checked; the cause of the rest is unknown. For V, J and clone size, that table is used; D and trimming come from the DNA. In all, the sample holds around 100,000 clones, and more than 80% of those were seen once. Of the sample, about 3.7% falls within the top ten clones.

Inclusive of the bounding cysteine and phenylalanine, the CDR3 is 14 residues long. Of the read, only the CDR3 DNA is kept; its 42 bases are in frame from base 1. Looking up the germline V gene yields CDR1 SNHLY and CDR2 FYNNEI. V and J lose 5 bases and 6 bases, and a span of 16 bases separates them. Details on this clone: The antigen it recognizes is unknown. No base quality information exists; no much larger clone differs at one position.

The source of this sequence is a man aged 30 to 45 in good health and CMV-seronegative. The chain is assembled from TRBV2 and TRBJ1-2; no D gene is confidently identified. Material: PBMCs. The CDR3 has the sequence CASSWEEGLNGYTF. The DNA sequence reads TGTGCCAGCAGTTGGGAGGAGGGATTAAATGGCTACACCTTC.